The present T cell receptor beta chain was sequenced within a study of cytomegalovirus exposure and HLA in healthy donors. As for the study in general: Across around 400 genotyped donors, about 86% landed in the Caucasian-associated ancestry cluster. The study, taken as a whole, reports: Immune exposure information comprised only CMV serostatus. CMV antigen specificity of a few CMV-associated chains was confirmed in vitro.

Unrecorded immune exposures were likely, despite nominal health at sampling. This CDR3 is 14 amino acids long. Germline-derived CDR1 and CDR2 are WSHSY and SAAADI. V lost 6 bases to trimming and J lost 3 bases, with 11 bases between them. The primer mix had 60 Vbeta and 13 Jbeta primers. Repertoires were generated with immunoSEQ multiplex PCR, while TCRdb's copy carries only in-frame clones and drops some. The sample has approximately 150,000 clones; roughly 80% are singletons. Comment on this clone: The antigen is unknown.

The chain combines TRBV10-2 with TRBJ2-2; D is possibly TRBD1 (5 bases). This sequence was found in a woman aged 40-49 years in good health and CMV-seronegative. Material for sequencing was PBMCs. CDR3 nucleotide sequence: TGCGCCAGCAGAGACAGATCCGACACCGGGGAGCTGTTTTTT. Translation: CASRDRSDTGELFF.